Below, one T cell receptor beta chain is given with its context. The CDR3 is made up of 13 amino acids. J gave up 5 bases and V 5 bases, and 5 bases lay outside the gene matches. Germline V lookup: CDR1 DFQATT, CDR2 SNEGSKA (reference sequence). This sample is drawn from a study of T-cell reconstitution after alpha-beta-depleted transplantation in children. Researchers prepared the TCRbeta library using unique molecular identifiers, the study reports. TCRdb itself ran the PCR reads through MiXCR, one entry per CDR3 protein. The profile covers about 480,000 distinct CDR3 sequences, with roughly an eighth appearing a single time and around 6.1% taken by the ten largest.

This TCR came from a human donor who donated a stem cell graft to a child with combined immunodeficiency. The chain carries TRBV20-1 and TRBJ1-2; 10 positions match TRBD1. The source was PBMCs from the stem cell graft donor, collected from the stem cell graft. The CDR3 sequence: CSADRGRGYGYTF. The CDR3 DNA reads as TGCAGTGCTGACAGGGGGCGGGGATATGGCTACACCTTC.